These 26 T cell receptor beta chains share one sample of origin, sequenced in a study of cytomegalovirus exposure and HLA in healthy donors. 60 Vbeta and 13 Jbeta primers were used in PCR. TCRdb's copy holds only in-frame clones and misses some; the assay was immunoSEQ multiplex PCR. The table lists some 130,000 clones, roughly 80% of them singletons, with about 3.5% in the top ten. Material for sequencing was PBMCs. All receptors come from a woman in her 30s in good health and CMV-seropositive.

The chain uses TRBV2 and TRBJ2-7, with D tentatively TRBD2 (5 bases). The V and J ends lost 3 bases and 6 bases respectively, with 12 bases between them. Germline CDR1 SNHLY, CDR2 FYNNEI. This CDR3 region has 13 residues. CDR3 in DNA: TGTGCCAGCAGTGAGAGGGCTCGTGGCGAGCAGTACTTC. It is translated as CASSERARGEQYF.

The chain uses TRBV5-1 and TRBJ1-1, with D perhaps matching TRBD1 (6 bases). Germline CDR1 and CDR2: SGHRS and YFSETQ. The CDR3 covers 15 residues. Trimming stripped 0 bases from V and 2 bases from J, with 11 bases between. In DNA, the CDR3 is TGCGCCAGCAGCTTGGCTTGGACAGCCAACACTGAAGCTTTCTTT. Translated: CASSLAWTANTEAFF.

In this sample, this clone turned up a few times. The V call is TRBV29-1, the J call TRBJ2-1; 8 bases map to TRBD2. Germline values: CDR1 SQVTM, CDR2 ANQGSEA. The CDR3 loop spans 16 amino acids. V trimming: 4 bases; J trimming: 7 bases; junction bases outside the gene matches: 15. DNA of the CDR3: TGCAGCGTTGGGCGGGGGGTTGGGAGCGGGGGTAATGAGCAGTTCTTC. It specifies CSVGRGVGSGGNEQFF.

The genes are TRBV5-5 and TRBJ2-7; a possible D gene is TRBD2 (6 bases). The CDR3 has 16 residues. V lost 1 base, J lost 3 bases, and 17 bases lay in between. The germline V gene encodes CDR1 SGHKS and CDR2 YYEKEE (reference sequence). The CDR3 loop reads CASSLLGTQTDYEQYF. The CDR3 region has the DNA TGTGCCAGCAGCTTGTTGGGGACTCAGACAGACTACGAGCAGTACTTC.

The chain's CDR3 is CASSDPEAELFF. The CDR3 nucleotides are TGTGCCAGCAGCGACCCGGAGGCTGAACTGTTTTTT. The chain employs TRBV2 and TRBJ1-4, with D unresolved. V lost 6 bases, J lost 12 bases, and 14 bases lay in between. Per germline, CDR1 SNHLY and CDR2 FYNNEI. This CDR3 comprises 12 residues.

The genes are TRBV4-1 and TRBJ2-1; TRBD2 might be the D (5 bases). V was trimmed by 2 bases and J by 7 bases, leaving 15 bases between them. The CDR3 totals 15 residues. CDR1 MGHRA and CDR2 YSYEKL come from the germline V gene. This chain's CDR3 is CASSQPPGRGNEQFF. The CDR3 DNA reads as TGCGCCAGCAGCCAACCCCCGGGGAGAGGAAATGAGCAGTTCTTC.

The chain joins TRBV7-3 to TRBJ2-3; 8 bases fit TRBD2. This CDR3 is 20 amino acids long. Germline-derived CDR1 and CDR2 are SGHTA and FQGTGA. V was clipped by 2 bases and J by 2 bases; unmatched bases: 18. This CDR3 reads CASSLDPAGDPGYPTDTQYF. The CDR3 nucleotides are TGTGCCAGCAGCTTAGACCCAGCGGGGGACCCAGGTTACCCCACAGATACGCAGTATTTT.

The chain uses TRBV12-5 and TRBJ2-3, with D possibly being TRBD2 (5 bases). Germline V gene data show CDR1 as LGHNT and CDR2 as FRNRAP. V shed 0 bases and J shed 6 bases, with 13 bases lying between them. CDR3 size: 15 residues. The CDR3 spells CASGLVWESLDTQYF. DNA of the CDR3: TGTGCTAGTGGTTTGGTATGGGAGTCCTTGGATACGCAGTATTTT.

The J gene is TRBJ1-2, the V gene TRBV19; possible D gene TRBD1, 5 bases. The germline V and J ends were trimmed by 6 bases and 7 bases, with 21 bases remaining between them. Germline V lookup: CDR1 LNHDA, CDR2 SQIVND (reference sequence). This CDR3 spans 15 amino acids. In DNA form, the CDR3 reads TGTGCCAGTAGCCCAACCCGGGACTTACTTTCTGGCTACACCTTC. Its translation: CASSPTRDLLSGYTF.

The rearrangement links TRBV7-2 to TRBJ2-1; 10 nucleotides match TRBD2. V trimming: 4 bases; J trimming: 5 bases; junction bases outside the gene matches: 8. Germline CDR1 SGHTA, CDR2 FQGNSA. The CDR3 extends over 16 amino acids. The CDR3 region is CASSSIAGGSDNEQFF. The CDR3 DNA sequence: TGTGCCAGCAGCTCCATAGCGGGGGGCTCGGACAATGAGCAGTTCTTC.

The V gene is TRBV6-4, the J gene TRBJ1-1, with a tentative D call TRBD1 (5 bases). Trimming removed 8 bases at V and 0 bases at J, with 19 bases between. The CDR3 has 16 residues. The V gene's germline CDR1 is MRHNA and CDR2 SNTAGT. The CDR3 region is CASRSGKFRMNTEAFF. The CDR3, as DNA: TGTGCCAGCCGGTCAGGGAAGTTCCGTATGAACACTGAAGCTTTCTTT.

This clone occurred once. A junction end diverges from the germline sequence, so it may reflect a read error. In DNA, the CDR3 is TGTTCCAGCAGCCCCCCTCAAAAACAGGGTTGGGAAGAGACCCAGTACTTC. It codes for CSSSPPQKQGWEETQYF. The rearrangement joins TRBV7-9 to TRBJ2-5, with a possible D match to TRBD1 (6 bases). The CDR3 spans 17 residues. CDR1 SEHNR and CDR2 FQNEAQ come from the germline V gene (reference sequence).

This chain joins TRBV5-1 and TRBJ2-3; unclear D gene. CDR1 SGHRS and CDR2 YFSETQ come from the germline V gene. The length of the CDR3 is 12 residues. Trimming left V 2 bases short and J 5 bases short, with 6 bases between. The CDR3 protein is CASSFGRDTQYF. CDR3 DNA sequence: TGCGCCAGCAGCTTTGGCCGAGATACGCAGTATTTT.

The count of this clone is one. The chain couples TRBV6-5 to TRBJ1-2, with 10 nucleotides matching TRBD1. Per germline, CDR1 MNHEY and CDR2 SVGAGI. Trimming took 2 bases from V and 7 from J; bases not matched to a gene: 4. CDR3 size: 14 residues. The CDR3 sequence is CASSYVTGGVGYTF. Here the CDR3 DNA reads TGTGCCAGCAGTTACGTGACAGGGGGCGTTGGCTACACCTTC.

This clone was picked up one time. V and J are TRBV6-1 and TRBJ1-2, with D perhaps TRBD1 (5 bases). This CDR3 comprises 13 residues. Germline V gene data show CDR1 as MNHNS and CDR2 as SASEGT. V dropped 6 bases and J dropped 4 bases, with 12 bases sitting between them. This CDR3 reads CASREQDGYGYTF. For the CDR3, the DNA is TGTGCCAGCAGAGAACAGGATGGCTATGGCTACACCTTC.

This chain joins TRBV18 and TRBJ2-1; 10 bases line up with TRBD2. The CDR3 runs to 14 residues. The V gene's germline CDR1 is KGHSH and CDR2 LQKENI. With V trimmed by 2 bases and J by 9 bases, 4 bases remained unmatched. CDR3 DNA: TGTGCCAGCTCACCAGGGGGACTAGCGTCTGAGCAGTTCTTC. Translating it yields CASSPGGLASEQFF. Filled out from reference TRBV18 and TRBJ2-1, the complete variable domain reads NAGVMQNPRHLVRRRGQEARLRCSPMKGHSHVYWYRQLPEEGLKFMVYLQKENIIDESGMPKERFSAEFPKEGPSILRIQQVVRGDSAAYFCASSPGGLASEQFFGPGTRLTVL.

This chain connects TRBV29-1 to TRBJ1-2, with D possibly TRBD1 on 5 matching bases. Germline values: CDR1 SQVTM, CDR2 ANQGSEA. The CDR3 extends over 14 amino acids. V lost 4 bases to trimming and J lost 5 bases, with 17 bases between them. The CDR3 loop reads CSVGPGTGGYGYTF. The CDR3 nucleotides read TGCAGCGTTGGCCCCGGGACCGGGGGTTATGGCTACACCTTC.

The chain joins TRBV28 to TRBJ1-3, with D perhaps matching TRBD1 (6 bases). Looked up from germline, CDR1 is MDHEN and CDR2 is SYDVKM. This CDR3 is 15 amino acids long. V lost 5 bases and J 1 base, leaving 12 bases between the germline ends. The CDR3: CASSPGHLSGNTIYF. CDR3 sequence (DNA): TGTGCCAGCAGTCCGGGACATCTGTCTGGAAACACCATATATTTT.

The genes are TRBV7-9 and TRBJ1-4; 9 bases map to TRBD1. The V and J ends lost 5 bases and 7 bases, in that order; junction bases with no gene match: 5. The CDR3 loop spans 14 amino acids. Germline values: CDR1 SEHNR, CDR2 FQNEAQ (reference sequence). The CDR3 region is CASSHTGGGEKLFF. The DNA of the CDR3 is TGTGCCAGCAGCCATACAGGGGGCGGTGAAAAACTGTTTTTT.

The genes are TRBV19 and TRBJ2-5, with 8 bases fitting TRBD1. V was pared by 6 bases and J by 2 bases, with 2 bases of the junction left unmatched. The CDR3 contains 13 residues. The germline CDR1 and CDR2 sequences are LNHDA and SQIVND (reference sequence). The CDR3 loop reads CASRRQGQETQYF. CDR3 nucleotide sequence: TGTGCCAGTAGAAGACAGGGGCAAGAGACCCAGTACTTC.

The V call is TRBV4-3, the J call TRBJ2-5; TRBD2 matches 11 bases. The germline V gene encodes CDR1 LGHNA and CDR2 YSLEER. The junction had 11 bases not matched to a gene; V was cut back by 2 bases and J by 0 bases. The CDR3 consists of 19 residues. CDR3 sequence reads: CASSQKSASGGYYQETQYF. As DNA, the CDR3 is TGCGCCAGCAGCCAAAAATCGGCTAGCGGGGGGTACTACCAAGAGACCCAGTACTTC.

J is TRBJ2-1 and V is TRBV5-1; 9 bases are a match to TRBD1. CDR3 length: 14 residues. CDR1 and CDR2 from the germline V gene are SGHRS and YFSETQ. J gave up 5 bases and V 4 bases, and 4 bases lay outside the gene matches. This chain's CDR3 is CASSPGTGHNEQFF. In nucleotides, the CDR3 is TGCGCCAGCAGCCCCGGGACAGGGCACAATGAGCAGTTCTTC.

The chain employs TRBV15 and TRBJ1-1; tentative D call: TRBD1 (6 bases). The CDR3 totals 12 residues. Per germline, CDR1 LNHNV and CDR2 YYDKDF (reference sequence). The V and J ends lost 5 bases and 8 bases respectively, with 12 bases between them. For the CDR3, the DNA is TGTGCCACCAGCGGGGCCGGGACAGAAGCTTTCTTT. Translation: CATSGAGTEAFF.

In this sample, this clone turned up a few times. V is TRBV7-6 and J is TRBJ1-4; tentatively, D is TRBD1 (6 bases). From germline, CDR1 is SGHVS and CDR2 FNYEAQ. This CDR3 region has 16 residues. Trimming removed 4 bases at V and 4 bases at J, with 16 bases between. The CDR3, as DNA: TGTGCCAGCAGCTCGCCCGGGGGGGCGAGTAATGAAAAACTGTTTTTT. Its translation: CASSSPGGASNEKLFF.

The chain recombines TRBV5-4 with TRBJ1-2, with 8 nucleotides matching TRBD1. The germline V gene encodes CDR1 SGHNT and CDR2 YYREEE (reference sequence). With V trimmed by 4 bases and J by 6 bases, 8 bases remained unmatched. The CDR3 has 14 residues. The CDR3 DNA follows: TGTGCCAGCAGCCCCCAGACAGGGGTCCATGGCTACACCTTC. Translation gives CASSPQTGVHGYTF. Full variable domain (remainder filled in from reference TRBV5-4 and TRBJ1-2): ETGVTQSPTHLIKTRGQQVTLRCSSQSGHNTVSWYQQALGQGPQFIFQYYREEENGRGNFPPRFSGLQFPNYSSELNVNALELDDSALYLCASSPQTGVHGYTFGSGTRLTVV.

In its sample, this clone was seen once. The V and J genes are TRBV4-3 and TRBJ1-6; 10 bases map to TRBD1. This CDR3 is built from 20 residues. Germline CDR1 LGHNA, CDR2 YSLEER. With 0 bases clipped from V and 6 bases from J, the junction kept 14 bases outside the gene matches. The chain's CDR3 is CASSQELGTGAFRANSPLHF. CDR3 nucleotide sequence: TGCGCCAGCAGCCAAGAATTAGGGACAGGGGCGTTCCGGGCTAATTCACCCCTCCACTTT.